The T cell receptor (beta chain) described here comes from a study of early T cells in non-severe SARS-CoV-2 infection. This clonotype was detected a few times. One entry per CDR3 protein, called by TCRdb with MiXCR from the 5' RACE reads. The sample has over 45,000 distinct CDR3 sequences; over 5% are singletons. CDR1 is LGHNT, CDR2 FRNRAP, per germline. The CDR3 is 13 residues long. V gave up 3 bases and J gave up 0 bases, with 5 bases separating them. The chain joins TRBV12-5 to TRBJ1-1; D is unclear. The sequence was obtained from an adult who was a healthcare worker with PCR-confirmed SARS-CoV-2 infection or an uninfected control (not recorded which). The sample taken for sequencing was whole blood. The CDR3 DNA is TGTGCTAGTGGTTTTCGACTGAACACTGAAGCTTTCTTT. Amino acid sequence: CASGFRLNTEAFF.